The 8 T cell receptor beta chains below all came from one sample that was sequenced in a study of OX40 agonist ivuxolimab in advanced cancers. Data came from immunoSEQ multiplex PCR; TCRdb stores just in-frame clones and leaves some out. The sample lists about 21,000 clones; about 83% were seen once. Sample: CD4+ or CD8+ T cells sorted from blood, taken in a trial of the OX40 agonist ivuxolimab. The receptor set was obtained from an adult with an advanced solid tumor such as melanoma, head and neck, liver or kidney cancer.

This clone has only a few counts. V is TRBV19 and J is TRBJ2-1; TRBD2 is a possible D gene (7 bases). Looked up from germline, CDR1 is LNHDA and CDR2 is SQIVND (reference sequence). CDR3 length: 16 residues. The V end lost 5 bases, the J end lost 9 bases, and 23 bases lay between the germline ends. CDR3 sequence reads: CASSFNAGAHFGEQFF. CDR3 sequence (DNA): TGTGCCAGTAGTTTTAACGCGGGGGCCCACTTTGGTGAGCAGTTCTTC.

CDR3 sequence (DNA): TGCAGTGCTTCGTGGGGCTACGAGCAGTACTTC. Amino acids: CSASWGYEQYF. The chain employs TRBV20-1 and TRBJ2-7; the D is unclear. Trimming removed 5 bases from V and 3 bases from J, with 8 bases in between. Germline CDR1 is DFQATT and CDR2 is SNEGSKA (reference sequence). This CDR3 comprises 11 residues.

In this sample, this clone is large. The chain recombines TRBV5-6 with TRBJ2-5, with TRBD1 matching 7 bases. CDR1 is SGHDT, CDR2 YYEEEE, per germline. V lost 0 bases to trimming and J lost 5 bases; unmatched junction nucleotides: 7. This CDR3 spans 15 amino acids. The CDR3 spells CASSLGQTGLETQYF. The CDR3 DNA is TGTGCCAGCAGCTTGGGGCAGACAGGGTTGGAGACCCAGTACTTC.

About this clone: Mismatch with germline at one junction end may stem from a read error. This chain's CDR3 is CASGLAGGRDEQYF. The CDR3 DNA reads TGTGCCAGCGGTTTAGCGGGAGGGCGGGACGAGCAGTACTTC. The chain uses TRBV27 and TRBJ2-7; 11 nucleotides line up with TRBD2. Germline V gene lookup returns CDR1 MNHEY and CDR2 SMNVEV (reference sequence). The CDR3 has 14 amino acids.

The chain links TRBV7-6 to TRBJ2-7; 9 nucleotides line up with TRBD2. There are 14 residues in the CDR3. V lost 5 bases, J lost 3 bases, and 5 bases stayed unmatched. CDR1 SGHVS and CDR2 FNYEAQ come from the germline V gene. The CDR3 nucleotides read TGTGCCAGCAGCGCGGGACTAGCCAACTACGAGCAGTACTTC. This translates into CASSAGLANYEQYF. Based on the CDR3 plus reference TRBV7-6 and TRBJ2-7, the full variable domain is GAGVSQSPRYKVTKRGQDVALRCDPISGHVSLYWYRQALGQGPEFLTYFNYEAQQDKSGLPNDRFSAERPEGSISTLTIQRTEQRDSAMYRCASSAGLANYEQYFGPGTRLTVT.

Written as DNA, the CDR3 is TGTGCCAGCAGCGGGAGGACAACAGTCCAGTTCTTC. Translation gives CASSGRTTVQFF. The chain uses TRBV9 and TRBJ2-1; TRBD1 or TRBD2 may be the D gene (5 bases each). The CDR3 is 12 amino acids. In germline, CDR1 is SGDLS, CDR2 YYNGEE. The ends were cut back, 3 bases at V and 13 bases at J, with 14 bases in the middle.

This chain connects TRBV27 to TRBJ2-7; 8 bases fit TRBD1. V trimming: 2 bases; J trimming: 5 bases; junction bases outside the gene matches: 8. Germline V lookup: CDR1 MNHEY, CDR2 SMNVEV (reference sequence). The CDR3 runs 15 residues. The CDR3 here is CASSLLPDRVHEQYF. CDR3 DNA sequence: TGTGCCAGCAGTTTACTTCCGGACAGGGTCCACGAGCAGTACTTC.

Remarks on this clone: Germline is not matched at one junction end, which may reflect a read error. CDR3 amino acids: CASSSSGAGHF. The CDR3 DNA follows: TGTGCCAGCAGTTCCTCAGGGGCAGGGCACTTC. The V call is TRBV28, the J call TRBJ2-5; TRBD1 might be the D (6 bases). CDR1 MDHEN and CDR2 SYDVKM come from the germline V gene. There are 11 residues in the CDR3.